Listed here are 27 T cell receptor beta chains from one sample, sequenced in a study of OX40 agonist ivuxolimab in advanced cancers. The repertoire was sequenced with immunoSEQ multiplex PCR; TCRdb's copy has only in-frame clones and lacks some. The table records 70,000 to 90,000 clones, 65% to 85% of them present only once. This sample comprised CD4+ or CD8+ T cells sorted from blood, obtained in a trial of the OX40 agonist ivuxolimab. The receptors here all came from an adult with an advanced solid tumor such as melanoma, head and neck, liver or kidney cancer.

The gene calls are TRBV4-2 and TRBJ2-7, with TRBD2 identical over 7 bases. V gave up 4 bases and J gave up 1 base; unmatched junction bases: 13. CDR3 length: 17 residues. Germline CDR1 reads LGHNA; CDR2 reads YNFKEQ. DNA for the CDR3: TGTGCCAGCAGCCTCCAACACAGCGGGGCCGAGTCCTACGAGCAGTACTTC. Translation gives CASSLQHSGAESYEQYF.

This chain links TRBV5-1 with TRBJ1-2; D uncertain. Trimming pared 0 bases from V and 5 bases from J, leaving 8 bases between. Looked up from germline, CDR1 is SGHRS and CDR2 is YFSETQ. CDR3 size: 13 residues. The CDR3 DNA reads TGCGCCAGCAGCTTGGAAACATATTATGGCTACACCTTC. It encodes CASSLETYYGYTF.

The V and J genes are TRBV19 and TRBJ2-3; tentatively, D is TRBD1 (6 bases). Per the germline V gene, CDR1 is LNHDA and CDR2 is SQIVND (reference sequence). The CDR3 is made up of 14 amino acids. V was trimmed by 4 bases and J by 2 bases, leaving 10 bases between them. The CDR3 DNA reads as TGTGCCAGTAGTACGGGACACCCCACAGATACGCAGTATTTT. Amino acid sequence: CASSTGHPTDTQYF.

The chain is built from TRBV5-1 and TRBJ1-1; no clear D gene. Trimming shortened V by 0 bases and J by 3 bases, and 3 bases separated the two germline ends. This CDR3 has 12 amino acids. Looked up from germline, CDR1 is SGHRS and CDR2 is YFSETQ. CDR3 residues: CASSLDHTEAFF. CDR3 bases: TGCGCCAGCAGCTTGGATCACACTGAAGCTTTCTTT.

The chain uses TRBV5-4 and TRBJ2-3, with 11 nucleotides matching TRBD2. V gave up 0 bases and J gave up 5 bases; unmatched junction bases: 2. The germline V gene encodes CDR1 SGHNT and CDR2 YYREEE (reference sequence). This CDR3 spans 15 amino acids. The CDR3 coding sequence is TGTGCCAGCAGCTTGGGGCTAGCGGGAGGAGATACGCAGTATTTT. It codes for CASSLGLAGGDTQYF.

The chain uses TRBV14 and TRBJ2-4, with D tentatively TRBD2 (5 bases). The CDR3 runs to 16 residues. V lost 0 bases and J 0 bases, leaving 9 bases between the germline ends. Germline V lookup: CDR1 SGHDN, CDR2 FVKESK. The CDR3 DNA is TGTGCCAGCAGCCAAGATCGGGGAGTAGCCAAAAACATTCAGTACTTC. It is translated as CASSQDRGVAKNIQYF.

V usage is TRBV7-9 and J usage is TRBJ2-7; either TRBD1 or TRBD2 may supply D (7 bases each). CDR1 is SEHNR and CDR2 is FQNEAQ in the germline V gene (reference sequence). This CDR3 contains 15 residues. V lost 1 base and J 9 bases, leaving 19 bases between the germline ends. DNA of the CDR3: TGTGCCAGCAGCTTAGAAGGGGGAGGGGACAGCGGGCAGTACTTC. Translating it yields CASSLEGGGDSGQYF.

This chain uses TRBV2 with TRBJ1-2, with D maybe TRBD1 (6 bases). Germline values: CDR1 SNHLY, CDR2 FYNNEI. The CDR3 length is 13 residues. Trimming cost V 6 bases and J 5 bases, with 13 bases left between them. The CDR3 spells CASSPTGLYGYTF. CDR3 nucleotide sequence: TGTGCCAGCAGCCCTACAGGGCTGTATGGCTACACCTTC. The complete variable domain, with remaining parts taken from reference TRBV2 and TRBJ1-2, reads EPEVTQTPSHQVTQMGQEVILRCVPISNHLYFYWYRQILGQKVEFLVSFYNNEISEKSEIFDDQFSVERPDGSNFTLKIRSTKLEDSAMYFCASSPTGLYGYTFGSGTRLTVV.

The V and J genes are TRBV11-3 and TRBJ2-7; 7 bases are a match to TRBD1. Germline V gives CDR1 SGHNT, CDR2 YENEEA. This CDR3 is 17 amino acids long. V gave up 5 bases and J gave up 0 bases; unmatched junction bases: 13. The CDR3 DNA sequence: TGTGCCAGCAGCCCCATCCCCAGGACAGGAAGCTCCTACGAGCAGTACTTC. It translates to CASSPIPRTGSSYEQYF. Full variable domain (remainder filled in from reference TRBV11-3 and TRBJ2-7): EAGVVQSPRYKIIEKKQPVAFWCNPISGHNTLYWYLQNLGQGPELLIRYENEEAVDDSQLPKDRFSAERLKGVDSTLKIQPAELGDSAVYLCASSPIPRTGSSYEQYFGPGTRLTVT.

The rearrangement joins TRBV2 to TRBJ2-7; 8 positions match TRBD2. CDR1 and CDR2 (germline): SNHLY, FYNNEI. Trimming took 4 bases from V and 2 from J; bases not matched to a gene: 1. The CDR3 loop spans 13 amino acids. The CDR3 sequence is CASSAGGPYEQYF. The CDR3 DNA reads TGTGCCAGCAGTGCGGGGGGGCCCTACGAGCAGTACTTC.

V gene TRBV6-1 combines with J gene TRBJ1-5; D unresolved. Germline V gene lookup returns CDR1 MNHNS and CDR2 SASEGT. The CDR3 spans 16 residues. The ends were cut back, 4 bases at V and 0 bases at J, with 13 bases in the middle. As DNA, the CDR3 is TGTGCCAGCAGTGTGGCGGGCCGTGATAGCAATCAGCCCCAGCATTTT. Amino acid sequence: CASSVAGRDSNQPQHF.

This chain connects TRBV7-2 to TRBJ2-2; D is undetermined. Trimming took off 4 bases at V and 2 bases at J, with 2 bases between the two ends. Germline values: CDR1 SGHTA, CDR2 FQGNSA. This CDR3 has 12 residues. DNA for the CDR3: TGTGCCAGCAGCTCCAACACCGGGGAGCTGTTTTTT. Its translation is CASSSNTGELFF.

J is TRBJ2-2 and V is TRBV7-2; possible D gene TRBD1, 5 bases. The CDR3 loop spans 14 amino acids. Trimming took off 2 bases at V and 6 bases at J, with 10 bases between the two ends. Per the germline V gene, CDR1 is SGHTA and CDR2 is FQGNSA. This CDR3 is CASSLSRVPGELFF. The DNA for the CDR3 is TGTGCCAGCAGCTTATCCAGGGTCCCCGGGGAGCTGTTTTTT.

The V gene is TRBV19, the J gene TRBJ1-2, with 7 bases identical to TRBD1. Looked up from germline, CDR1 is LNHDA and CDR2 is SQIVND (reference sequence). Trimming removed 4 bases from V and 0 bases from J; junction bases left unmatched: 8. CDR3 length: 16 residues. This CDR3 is CASSNPGGFANYGYTF. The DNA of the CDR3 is TGTGCCAGTAGTAACCCAGGGGGATTCGCTAACTATGGCTACACCTTC.

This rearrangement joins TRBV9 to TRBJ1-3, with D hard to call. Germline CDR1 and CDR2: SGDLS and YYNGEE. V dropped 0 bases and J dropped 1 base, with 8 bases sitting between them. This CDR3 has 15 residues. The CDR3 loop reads CASSVAPESGNTIYF. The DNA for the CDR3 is TGTGCCAGCAGCGTAGCTCCAGAATCTGGAAACACCATATATTTT.

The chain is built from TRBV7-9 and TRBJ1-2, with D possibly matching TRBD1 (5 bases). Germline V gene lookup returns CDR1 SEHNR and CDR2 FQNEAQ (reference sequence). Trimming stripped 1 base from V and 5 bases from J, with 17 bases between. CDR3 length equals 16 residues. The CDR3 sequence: CASSLEGGAVPYGYTF. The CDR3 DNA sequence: TGTGCCAGCAGCTTAGAGGGAGGGGCGGTTCCTTATGGCTACACCTTC.

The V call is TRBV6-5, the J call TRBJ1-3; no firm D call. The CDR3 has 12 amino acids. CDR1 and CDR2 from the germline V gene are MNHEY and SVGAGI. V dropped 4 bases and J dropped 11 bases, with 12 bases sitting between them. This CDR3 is CASSSRFSAIYF. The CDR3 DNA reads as TGTGCCAGCAGTTCTAGATTCTCGGCCATATATTTT.

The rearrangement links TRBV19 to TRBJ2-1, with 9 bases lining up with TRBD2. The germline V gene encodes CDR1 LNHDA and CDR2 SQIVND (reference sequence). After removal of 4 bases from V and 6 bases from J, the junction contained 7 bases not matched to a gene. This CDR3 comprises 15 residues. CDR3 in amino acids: CASSSLAGTVNEQFF. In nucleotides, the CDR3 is TGTGCCAGTAGTAGTCTAGCGGGGACCGTCAATGAGCAGTTCTTC.

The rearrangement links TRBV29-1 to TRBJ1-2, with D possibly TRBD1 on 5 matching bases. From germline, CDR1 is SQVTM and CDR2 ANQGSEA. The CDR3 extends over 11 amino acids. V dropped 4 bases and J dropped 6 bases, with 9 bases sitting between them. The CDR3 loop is CSVVPGHGYTF. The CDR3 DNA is TGCAGCGTTGTCCCAGGGCATGGCTACACCTTC.

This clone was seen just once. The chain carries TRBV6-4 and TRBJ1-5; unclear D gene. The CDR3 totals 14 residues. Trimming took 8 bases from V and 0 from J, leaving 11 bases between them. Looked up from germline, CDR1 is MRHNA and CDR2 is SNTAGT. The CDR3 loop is CASPRPGSNQPQHF. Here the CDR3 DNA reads TGTGCCAGCCCAAGACCAGGTAGCAATCAGCCCCAGCATTTT.

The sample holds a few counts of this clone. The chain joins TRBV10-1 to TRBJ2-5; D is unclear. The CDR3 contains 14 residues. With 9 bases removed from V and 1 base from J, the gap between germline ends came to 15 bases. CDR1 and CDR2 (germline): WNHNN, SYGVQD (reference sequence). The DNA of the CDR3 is TGCGCCAGGCCCAATGAGATGATCCAAGAGACCCAGTACTTC. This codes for CARPNEMIQETQYF.

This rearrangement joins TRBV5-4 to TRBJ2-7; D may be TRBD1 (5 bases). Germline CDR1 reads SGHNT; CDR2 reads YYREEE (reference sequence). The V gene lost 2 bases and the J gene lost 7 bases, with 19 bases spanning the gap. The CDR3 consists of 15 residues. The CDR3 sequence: CASSFSDRSVWEQYF. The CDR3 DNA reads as TGTGCCAGCAGCTTCTCCGACAGAAGTGTCTGGGAGCAGTACTTC.

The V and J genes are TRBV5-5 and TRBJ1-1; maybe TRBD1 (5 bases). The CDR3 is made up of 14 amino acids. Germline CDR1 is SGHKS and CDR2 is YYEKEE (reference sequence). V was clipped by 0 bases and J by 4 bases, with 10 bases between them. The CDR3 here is CASSLGRVRTEAFF. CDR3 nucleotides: TGTGCCAGCAGCTTGGGCAGGGTGCGCACTGAAGCTTTCTTT. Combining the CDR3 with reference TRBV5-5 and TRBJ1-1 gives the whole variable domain DAGVTQSPTHLIKTRGQQVTLRCSPISGHKSVSWYQQVLGQGPQFIFQYYEKEERGRGNFPDRFSARQFPNYSSELNVNALLLGDSALYLCASSLGRVRTEAFFGQGTRLTVV.

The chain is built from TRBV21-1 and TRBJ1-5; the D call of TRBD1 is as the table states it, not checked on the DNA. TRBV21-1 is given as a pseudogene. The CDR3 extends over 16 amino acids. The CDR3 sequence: CASSKGHAFCGQPQHF. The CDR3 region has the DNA TGTGCCAGCAGCAAAGGGCACGCTTTCTGTGGCCAGCCCCAGCATTTT.

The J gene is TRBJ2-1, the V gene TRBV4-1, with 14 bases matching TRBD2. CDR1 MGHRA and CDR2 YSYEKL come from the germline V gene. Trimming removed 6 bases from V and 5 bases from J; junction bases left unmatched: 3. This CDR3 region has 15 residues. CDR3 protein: CASRTGLAGDNEQFF. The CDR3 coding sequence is TGCGCCAGCAGGACGGGACTAGCGGGGGACAATGAGCAGTTCTTC.

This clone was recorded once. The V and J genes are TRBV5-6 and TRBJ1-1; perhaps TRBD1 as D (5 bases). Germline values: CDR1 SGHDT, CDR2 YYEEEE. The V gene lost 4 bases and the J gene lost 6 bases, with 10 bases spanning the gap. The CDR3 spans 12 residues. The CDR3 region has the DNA TGTGCCAGCAGCCGGGGGGTGGCTGAAGCTTTCTTT. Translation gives CASSRGVAEAFF.

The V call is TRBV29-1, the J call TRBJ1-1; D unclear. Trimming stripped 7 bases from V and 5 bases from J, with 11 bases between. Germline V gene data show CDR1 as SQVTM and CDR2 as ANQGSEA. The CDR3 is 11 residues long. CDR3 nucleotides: TGCAGCGCCTTTACAGATACTGAAGCTTTCTTT. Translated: CSAFTDTEAFF.